These 24 T cell receptor beta chains share one sample of origin, sequenced in a study of tissue T cells after allogeneic stem cell transplantation. Profiling relied on immunoSEQ multiplex PCR, and the TCRdb table lists in-frame clones only, not all of them. This table has approximately 1,300 clones, under 75% appearing once. Sequencing was performed on bone marrow, taken at autopsy. These receptors all stem from a male patient aged 60 or older with steroid-refractory graft-versus-host disease after an allogeneic stem cell transplant. Some T cells may possibly be graft donor cells.

This chain links TRBV10-3 with TRBJ1-2; D is perhaps TRBD1 (5 bases). CDR3 length equals 13 residues. V lost 4 bases, J lost 4 bases, and 10 bases lay in between. Germline V gene data show CDR1 as ENHRY and CDR2 as SYGVKD. The CDR3: CAISVRVSYGYTF. In DNA, the CDR3 is TGTGCCATCAGTGTCAGGGTGAGCTATGGCTACACCTTC.

Only a few counts were recorded for this clone. The chain has TRBV7-2 and TRBJ2-5, with D tentatively TRBD2 (5 bases). CDR1 is SGHTA and CDR2 is FQGNSA in the germline V gene. This CDR3 has 17 residues. V lost 5 bases, J lost 5 bases, and 24 bases lay in between. CDR3 loop: CASSALALAHFRETQYF. CDR3 bases: TGTGCCAGCAGCGCCCTCGCCCTAGCCCACTTTAGGGAGACCCAGTACTTC.

The V call is TRBV24-1, the J call TRBJ1-2; a possible D gene is TRBD1 (6 bases). Per the germline V gene, CDR1 is KGHDR and CDR2 is SFDVKD. The CDR3 totals 13 residues. Trimming shortened V by 8 bases and J by 3 bases, and 12 bases separated the two germline ends. The CDR3 nucleotides are TGTGCCACCAAGCCGACAGGTTACTATGGCTACACCTTC. It is translated as CATKPTGYYGYTF.

The chain uses TRBV5-4 and TRBJ2-7; 8 nucleotides match TRBD2. The length of the CDR3 is 13 residues. V was clipped by 4 bases and J by 4 bases; unmatched bases: 4. Germline loops: CDR1 SGHNT, CDR2 YYREEE (reference sequence). This chain's CDR3 is CASSRGGGYEQYF. The CDR3 DNA sequence: TGTGCCAGCAGCCGGGGGGGCGGATACGAGCAGTACTTC. Using reference TRBV5-4 and TRBJ2-7 for the parts outside the CDR3, the full variable domain is ETGVTQSPTHLIKTRGQQVTLRCSSQSGHNTVSWYQQALGQGPQFIFQYYREEENGRGNFPPRFSGLQFPNYSSELNVNALELDDSALYLCASSRGGGYEQYFGPGTRLTVT.

By its share, this clone is large. A read error is possible here, since a much larger clone lies one base away. The chain has TRBV5-6 and TRBJ2-5; 8 bases line up with TRBD2. The CDR3 sequence is 15 residues long. With V trimmed by 3 bases and J by 4 bases, 8 bases remained unmatched. The germline V gene encodes CDR1 SGHDT and CDR2 YYEEEE. CDR3 sequence (DNA): TGTGCCAGCAGCTGGGTGGCCGGGGGGGGAGAGACCCAGTACTTC. Translation gives CASSWVAGGGETQYF.

The chain couples TRBV11-3 to TRBJ2-1, with 9 nucleotides matching TRBD2. This CDR3 is 15 amino acids long. Losses at the gene ends were 1 base for V and 10 bases for J; bases not matched to a gene: 8. The germline V gene encodes CDR1 SGHNT and CDR2 YENEEA. The CDR3 nucleotides are TGTGCCAGCAGCTTAGGCGGGGGGGTTTTCAGCGAGCAGTTCTTC. Translation gives CASSLGGGVFSEQFF.

The chain employs TRBV7-2 and TRBJ2-3; TRBD2 is a possible D gene (6 bases). The germline gives CDR1 SGHTA, CDR2 FQGNSA. V gave up 3 bases and J gave up 0 bases, with 16 bases separating them. CDR3 length equals 17 residues. The CDR3 here is CASSLALAPTSTDTQYF. The CDR3 DNA is TGTGCCAGCAGCTTGGCCCTAGCGCCCACTAGCACAGATACGCAGTATTTT.

This clone was counted between two and nine times. This chain connects TRBV25-1 to TRBJ2-2; weak D call: TRBD2 (6 bases). Trimming pared 3 bases from V and 2 bases from J, leaving 10 bases between. The CDR3 length is 15 residues. CDR1 is MGHDK, CDR2 SYGVNS, per germline. CDR3 amino acids: CASSEEGINTGELFF. The CDR3 DNA sequence: TGTGCCAGCAGTGAGGAGGGAATTAACACCGGGGAGCTGTTTTTT. The variable domain in full, completed from reference TRBV25-1 and TRBJ2-2, reads EADIYQTPRYLVIGTGKKITLECSQTMGHDKMYWYQQDPGMELHLIHYSYGVNSTEKGDLSSESTVSRIRTEHFPLTLESARPSHTSQYLCASSEEGINTGELFFGEGSRLTVL.

A few counts support this clone. CDR3 DNA: TGTGCCAGTAGTATCAGGGGAGAAGGTGAGCAGTTCTTC. Translation gives CASSIRGEGEQFF. The J gene is TRBJ2-1, the V gene TRBV19; tentative D call: TRBD1 (6 bases). The CDR3 is 13 residues long. Germline V gene lookup returns CDR1 LNHDA and CDR2 SQIVND (reference sequence). Trimming pared 3 bases from V and 9 bases from J, leaving 12 bases between.

The chain employs TRBV6-5 and TRBJ2-7; D is ambiguous. Deletions cut 0 bases from V and 5 bases from J, with 8 bases between. There are 13 residues in the CDR3. The germline gives CDR1 MNHEY, CDR2 SVGAGI. The CDR3 loop is CASSYSSAHEQYF. CDR3 coding DNA: TGTGCCAGCAGTTACTCCTCCGCCCACGAGCAGTACTTC.

A single count supports this clone. The chain couples TRBV18 to TRBJ2-5, with D perhaps assigned TRBD1 or TRBD2 (5 bases each). From germline, CDR1 is KGHSH and CDR2 LQKENI. V was shortened by 6 bases and J by 1 base, with 24 bases between the two germline ends. The CDR3 loop spans 18 amino acids. The CDR3, as DNA: TGTGCCAGCTCGCCCGCCCTTGCCTACAGAGGGACCCAAGAGACCCAGTACTTC. Residues: CASSPALAYRGTQETQYF.

This clone was picked up one time. The J gene is TRBJ1-5, the V gene TRBV19; D is ambiguous. The CDR3 sequence is 16 residues long. Germline V CDR1 and CDR2: LNHDA, SQIVND (reference sequence). V lost 5 bases, J lost 4 bases, and 18 bases lay in between. The CDR3 protein is CASSFPKTRPNQPQHF. The CDR3 DNA reads TGTGCCAGTAGTTTTCCGAAAACTAGGCCGAATCAGCCCCAGCATTTT.

This clone appeared a few times. Given a far larger clone just one base away, this is likely a sequencing read error. The sample has other DNA sequences that encode this CDR3 too. The chain is built from TRBV5-6 and TRBJ2-5, with 8 positions matching TRBD2. The germline V gene has CDR1 SGHDT and CDR2 YYEEEE. CDR3 length: 15 residues. CDR3 residues: CASSWGAGGGETQYF. In nucleotides, the CDR3 is TGCGCCAGCAGCTGGGGGGCCGGGGGGGGAGAGACCCAGTACTTC.

This clone was observed once. The V call is TRBV11-3, the J call TRBJ2-3; 13 bases map to TRBD2. CDR1 is SGHNT and CDR2 is YENEEA in the germline V gene. V trimming: 5 bases; J trimming: 4 bases; junction bases outside the gene matches: 6. This CDR3 comprises 16 residues. This chain's CDR3 is CASSLRTSGGADTQYF. The DNA for the CDR3 is TGTGCCAGCAGCCTACGGACTAGCGGGGGAGCAGATACGCAGTATTTT.

In this sample, this clone turned up a few times. The CDR3 region has the DNA TGCGCCAGCAGCTTGGCTCCCCTAGCGGGACCCTACAATGAGCAGTTCTTC. This encodes CASSLAPLAGPYNEQFF. V and J are TRBV5-1 and TRBJ2-1; 9 bases map to TRBD2. The V gene end was trimmed by 0 bases and the J gene end by 2 bases; junction bases not matched to a gene: 6. This CDR3 is 17 amino acids long. From germline, CDR1 is SGHRS and CDR2 YFSETQ.

This clone occurred once. V gene TRBV4-2 combines with J gene TRBJ1-2; weak D call: TRBD1 (6 bases). This CDR3 is 12 amino acids long. V was trimmed by 4 bases and J by 6 bases, leaving 9 bases between them. From germline, CDR1 is LGHNA and CDR2 YNFKEQ. The CDR3 reads CASSLRDNGYTF. The CDR3 DNA sequence: TGTGCCAGCAGCCTCAGGGACAATGGCTACACCTTC.

This clone was picked up a small number of times. This sequence joins TRBV18 and TRBJ2-5; no definite D call. The germline CDR1 and CDR2 sequences are KGHSH and LQKENI. This CDR3 has 14 amino acids. The V gene lost 2 bases and the J gene lost 5 bases, with 12 bases spanning the gap. The CDR3 here is CASSPGVVWETQYF. The CDR3 nucleotides are TGTGCCAGCTCACCAGGGGTCGTTTGGGAGACCCAGTACTTC.

This clone was recorded a few times. The DNA of the CDR3 is TGCAGCGTTGAGGTCAGGTCTTTCGGAAATGGCTACACCTTC. It yields the protein CSVEVRSFGNGYTF. The chain combines TRBV29-1 with TRBJ1-2; D is uncertain. The CDR3 runs to 14 residues. From germline, CDR1 is SQVTM and CDR2 ANQGSEA. The V end lost 3 bases, the J end lost 6 bases, and 17 bases lay between the germline ends.

V is TRBV6-6 and J is TRBJ1-1, with TRBD1 as a possible D gene (5 bases). Per the germline V gene, CDR1 is MNHNY and CDR2 is SVGAGI (reference sequence). V gave up 2 bases and J gave up 2 bases, with 15 bases separating them. The CDR3 consists of 16 residues. The CDR3 is CASSYAPGRTNTEAFF. The CDR3 DNA reads as TGTGCCAGCAGTTACGCTCCGGGACGGACAAACACTGAAGCTTTCTTT.

As to this clone: Mismatch with germline at one junction end may stem from a read error. The chain joins TRBV5-6 to TRBJ2-5, with 9 nucleotides matching TRBD2. The CDR3 is made up of 15 amino acids. The germline V gene has CDR1 SGHDT and CDR2 YYEEEE. CDR3 coding DNA: TGCCCCCGCCGCGGGGGGGCCGGGGGGGCCGAGACCCAGTACTTC. Its translation: CPRRGGAGGAETQYF.

This clone appeared a few times. V is TRBV6-5 and J is TRBJ1-5, with D possibly being TRBD1 (5 bases). Germline CDR1 MNHEY, CDR2 SVGAGI. The CDR3 length is 16 residues. Trimming pared 2 bases from V and 1 base from J, leaving 12 bases between. CDR3 DNA: TGTGCCAGCAGTTACCGCAGGGTTAGCAGCAATCAGCCCCAGCATTTT. Amino acid sequence: CASSYRRVSSNQPQHF.

CDR3 nucleotides: TGTGCCAGCTCACCCCCGGGACAGTTGTTAGAGACCCAGTACTTC. Protein: CASSPPGQLLETQYF. The chain is built from TRBV18 and TRBJ2-5; 7 positions agree with TRBD1. The V and J ends lost 3 bases and 4 bases, in that order; junction bases with no gene match: 8. The CDR3 has 15 residues. The germline gives CDR1 KGHSH, CDR2 LQKENI. The full variable domain, with the rest looked up from reference TRBV18 and TRBJ2-5, is NAGVMQNPRHLVRRRGQEARLRCSPMKGHSHVYWYRQLPEEGLKFMVYLQKENIIDESGMPKERFSAEFPKEGPSILRIQQVVRGDSAAYFCASSPPGQLLETQYFGPGTRLLVL.

This clone was counted a few times. The V call is TRBV19, the J call TRBJ1-6; 8 positions match TRBD1. The CDR3 has 13 residues. J lost 10 bases, V lost 6 bases, and 5 bases had no gene match. Germline V gives CDR1 LNHDA, CDR2 SQIVND (reference sequence). The CDR3 spells CASRDRELSPLHF. The CDR3 nucleotides read TGTGCCAGTAGGGACAGGGAACTCTCACCCCTCCACTTT.

J is TRBJ1-4 and V is TRBV3-1 (or the pseudogene TRBV3-2); D is ambiguous. The germline V gene encodes CDR1 LGHDT and CDR2 YNNKEL (reference sequence). With 0 bases removed from V and 0 bases from J, the gap between germline ends came to 11 bases. This CDR3 is built from 17 residues. The CDR3, as DNA: TGTGCCAGCAGCCAAGATGCCCTGGCAGCAACTAATGAAAAACTGTTTTTT. Protein product: CASSQDALAATNEKLFF.